These 3 T cell receptor beta chains were sequenced from one sample in a study of blood T cell repertoires in COVID-19. TCRdb keeps only in-frame clones here, not all; method: immunoSEQ multiplex PCR. The sample contains around 37,000 clones, 70% to 90% of which appear only once. The sample consisted of peripheral blood. All receptors come from a human donor in a cohort sampled during active COVID-19.

V and J are TRBV5-1 and TRBJ2-1; a weak D match, TRBD2 (5 bases). This CDR3 region has 15 residues. Trimming cost V 3 bases and J 4 bases, with 14 bases left between them. CDR1 is SGHRS and CDR2 is YFSETQ in the germline V gene. The CDR3 nucleotides read TGCGCCAGCAGCTCAGACGGGAAACCATACAATGAGCAGTTCTTC. This gives the protein CASSSDGKPYNEQFF.

CDR3 in DNA: TGTGCCAGCAGCTTAGGCGGCGGGGGGCCCAATGAGCAGTTCTTC. Protein product: CASSLGGGGPNEQFF. This chain connects TRBV11-3 to TRBJ2-1, with TRBD2 identical over 8 bases. CDR1 and CDR2 from the germline V gene are SGHNT and YENEEA. The CDR3 length is 15 residues. After removal of 1 base from V and 6 bases from J, the junction contained 5 bases not matched to a gene.

The CDR3 sequence: CASSFDSNYNEQFF. CDR3 in DNA: TGTGCCAGCAGCTTTGACTCCAACTACAATGAGCAGTTCTTC. The chain links TRBV7-2 to TRBJ2-1; D remains ambiguous. This CDR3 is 14 amino acids long. CDR1 and CDR2 (germline): SGHTA, FQGNSA. The germline V and J ends were trimmed by 3 bases and 3 bases, with 9 bases remaining between them. The whole variable domain, filled in from reference TRBV7-2 and TRBJ2-1, reads GAGVSQSPSNKVTEKGKDVELRCDPISGHTALYWYRQSLGQGLEFLIYFQGNSAPDKSGLPSDRFSAERTGGSVSTLTIQRTQQEDSAVYLCASSFDSNYNEQFFGPGTRLTVL.